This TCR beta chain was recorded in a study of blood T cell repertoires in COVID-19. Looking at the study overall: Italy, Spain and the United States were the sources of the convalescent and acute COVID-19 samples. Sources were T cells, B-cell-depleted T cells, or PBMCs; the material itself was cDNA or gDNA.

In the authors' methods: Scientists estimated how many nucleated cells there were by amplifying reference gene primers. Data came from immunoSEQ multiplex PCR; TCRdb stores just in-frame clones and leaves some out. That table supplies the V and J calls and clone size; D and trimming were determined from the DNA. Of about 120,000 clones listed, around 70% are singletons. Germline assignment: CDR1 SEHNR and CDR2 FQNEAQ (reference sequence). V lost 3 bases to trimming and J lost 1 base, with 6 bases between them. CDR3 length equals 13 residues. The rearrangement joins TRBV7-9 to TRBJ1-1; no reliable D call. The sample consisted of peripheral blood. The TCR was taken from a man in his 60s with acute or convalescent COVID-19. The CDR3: CASSFGENTEAFF. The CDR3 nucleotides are TGTGCCAGCAGCTTCGGGGAGAACACTGAAGCTTTCTTT.